This T cell receptor (beta chain) was sequenced in a study of T cell responses to AZD1222 COVID-19 vaccine listed by TCRdb under 2021. A note on the overall study: Because spike-specific TCR depth and breadth did not differ between the two schedules, AZD1222 recipients who got a second dose at roughly 4 weeks were pooled with those who got a second dose at roughly 12 weeks. TCR sequencing was performed for about 250 trial participants, of whom about 200 were given two doses of AZD1222 and around 26 were given two doses of MenACWY control vaccine. Trial participants were enrolled into age subgroups of 18-55, 56-69 and 70-plus years, which contained around 150, 28 and 57 TCR-sequenced participants, respectively.

Worth noting for this clone: Its target antigen remains unknown. Per-nucleotide qualities are absent, and no much larger clonotype sits a single base away.

Inclusive of the bounding cysteine and phenylalanine, the CDR3 is 14 residues long. This entry keeps only the CDR3 DNA: 42 bases, framed from base 1. CDR1 and CDR2 (SNHLY, FYNNEI) derive from the germline V gene. The V and J ends are trimmed by 2 bases and 7 bases, leaving 12 bases between them. Paper-wide results and their limitations: Because no samples from the day 14 peak response were available, repertoires could be characterized only after the peak T cell response. The whole spike protein was spanned by vaccine-associated CD4 TCRs, and dominant responses were seen in regions 160-218 and 743-854. Most participants were white British and females outnumbered males, and the authors suggested that clonal diversity may have been underestimated. In the small 56-69-year group, the increase in depth fell short of significance, most likely because of low power. Reportedly, close to half of the unique spike-specific TCRs recognized epitopes lying outside the regions that are mutated in the B.1.351 and B.1.1.7 variants. Conclusions about previously exposed vaccinees are limited because only a handful of AZD1222 recipients were SARS-CoV-2 seropositive at baseline. After two AZD1222 doses, spike-specific TCR breadth and depth were significantly higher than at day 0 and than in MenACWY recipients.

The CDR3 regions of human TCRbeta chains were subjected to immunosequencing. As for how the authors treated the data: Repertoire TCRs were matched against a reference library of SARS-CoV-2-specific TCRs generated with the MIRA antigen-specificity platform. Breadth meant the fraction of unique TCRs that were SARS-CoV-2-associated, whereas depth meant the fraction of total T cells that were SARS-CoV-2-associated. Using the MIRA data, each spike-specific TCR was assigned both to the spike region to which the TCR was reactive and to a CD4 or CD8 class. Log10-transformed breadth and depth values were compared by one-way ANOVA with Sidak's multiple comparisons tests. The source is immuneACCESS, and TCRdb retained only in-frame sequences with V and J called. Part of the clones is not carried over; for the studies checked, unresolved V genes explain less than half of this, and the remainder is unexplained. That table supplies the V and J calls and clone size; D and trimming were determined from the DNA. Here the sample has 77,000 or so clones; 85% to 90% occur a single time. The ten largest clones take up under 35% of the sample.

In light of the paper, this sample's time point label describes: baseline before first vaccination. Vaccinee samples were obtained from the UK trials COV001 and COV002, which included a single-blind randomized controlled phase 2/3 trial of AZD1222 (ChAdOx1 nCoV-19) in healthy adults. For TCRbeta chain sequencing, PBMC samples from trial participants were taken at day 0 and at day 28 after the second dose. Recombination connected TRBV2 to TRBJ2-1; the D segment could be TRBD2, given 6 matching bases. The sample consisted of peripheral blood, taken on day 0 of AZD1222 vaccination. This TCR was sampled from an adult in good health. Here the CDR3 is given as CASSENVGGNEQFF. Read as DNA, the sequence is TGTGCCAGCAGTGAAAATGTCGGGGGTAATGAGCAGTTCTTC. The reference TRBV2 and TRBJ2-1 proteins fill in what lies around the CDR3, so the full variable domain reads EPEVTQTPSHQVTQMGQEVILRCVPISNHLYFYWYRQILGQKVEFLVSFYNNEISEKSEIFDDQFSVERPDGSNFTLKIRSTKLEDSAMYFCASSENVGGNEQFFGPGTRLTVL.